This T cell receptor (beta chain) was captured by sequencing in a study of blood T cells in healthy people across ages. Study at large: About one barcoded beta molecule per two T cells was the capture yield of template switching.

Russia was home to the donors, healthy Caucasian individuals aged roughly 6 to 90. Researchers isolated at least 6 million PBMCs per sample. This clonotype has a handful of counts. A J-beta primer mix and a sample-barcoded 5' primer were used in a second PCR of about 7 to 12 cycles. Each cDNA molecule was tagged by a template-switch adaptor with 12 random nucleotides. TCRdb reprocessed the 5' RACE reads with MiXCR, giving one entry per CDR3 protein. The sample has approximately 900,000 distinct CDR3 sequences, around 48% seen once. Germline loops: CDR1 ENHRY, CDR2 SYGVKD. The CDR3 extends over 14 amino acids. V was cut by 5 bases and J by 0 bases, with 5 bases left in between.

The sequenced sample consisted of blood. This TCR was recovered from a man aged 30 to 45 in good health. V gene TRBV10-3 combines with J gene TRBJ2-6; the D gene is possibly TRBD2 (5 bases). The DNA of the CDR3 is TGTGCCATCAGTACTAGCTCTGGGGCCAACGTCCTGACTTTC. This codes for CAISTSSGANVLTF.